There are a few counts of the clone carrying this TCR beta chain. The data stem from a study of Graves' ophthalmopathy and Graves' hyperthyroidism. From RNA, the CDR3 regions of TCR beta chains were amplified and sequenced. The workflow started with a first-round RT-PCR run with HTBI primers and then moved on to a second-round multiplex PCR. TCRdb analysed the multiplex PCR reads with MiXCR anew, one entry per CDR3 protein. The table shows roughly 1.1 million distinct CDR3 sequences, with about 36% occurring only once. The sequence was obtained from an adult man with Graves' hyperthyroidism. The sequencing sample was made of peripheral blood or thyroid tissue (not recorded which).

This chain's CDR3 is CASSEDRGPYGYTF. CDR3 nucleotides: TGTGCCAGCAGCGAGGACAGGGGTCCCTATGGCTACACCTTC. The chain employs TRBV7-2 and TRBJ1-2; 9 positions match TRBD1. The ends lost 5 bases at V and 4 bases at J; junction bases unmatched: 5. CDR1 and CDR2 from the germline V gene are SGHTA and FQGNSA. This CDR3 comprises 14 residues.